This TCR beta chain was retrieved from a study of technical replicates of blood from a few donors. The CDR3 is made up of 13 amino acids. Trimming removed 9 bases from V and 8 bases from J; junction bases left unmatched: 10. Germline CDR1 SGHNT, CDR2 YYREEE (reference sequence). Libraries were prepared by immunoSEQ multiplex PCR; TCRdb keeps only in-frame clonotypes and omits some of them. This sample has around 79,000 clones, with 90% to 95% found just once. The chain is built from TRBV5-4 and TRBJ2-1, with 8 bases aligning to TRBD1. The TCR comes from a human donor in good health. The sample was T cells isolated from PBMCs. The CDR3 here is CATESGTGHEQFF. The CDR3 DNA is TGTGCCACCGAGTCCGGGACAGGCCATGAGCAGTTCTTC.